Detailed here is one T cell receptor beta chain. What it binds is not known. Generated by immunoSEQ multiplex PCR, the TCRdb table keeps only in-frame clones and is missing some. The sample includes around 39,000 clones, approximately 79% of them seen just once. This record comes from a study of OX40 agonist ivuxolimab in advanced cancers. Study-wide context: Patients received intravenous ivuxolimab every 2 weeks at 0.01 to 10 mg/kg.

Samples of blood were obtained at baseline, on cycle 4 day 1, and on cycle 7 day 1. The study, taken as a whole, reports: By week 6 at 0.1 to 3.0 mg/kg, blood CD4+ and CD8+ T cells had expanded clonally.

V lost 1 base, J lost 6 bases, and 6 bases lay in between. This CDR3 region has 12 residues. CDR1 and CDR2 from the germline V gene are SGHTA and FQGNSA. The receptor was isolated from an adult with an advanced solid tumor such as melanoma, head and neck, liver or kidney cancer. The source was CD4+ or CD8+ T cells sorted from blood, collected in a trial of the OX40 agonist ivuxolimab. V usage is TRBV7-2 and J usage is TRBJ1-1; D remains ambiguous. CDR3 loop: CASSLGIAEAFF. The CDR3 DNA reads TGTGCCAGCAGCTTAGGTATTGCTGAAGCTTTCTTT.